This T cell receptor beta chain was sequenced during a study of T cells in Graves' hyperthyroidism and ophthalmopathy. Overall study findings and caveats: Ophthalmopathy, which appeared later, was predicted by the model a median approximately 6 months before onset.

The CDR3 has 13 residues. Germline lookup yields CDR1 SEHNR and CDR2 FQNEAQ (reference sequence). Trimming cost V 5 bases and J 5 bases, with 12 bases left between them. In the case of this clonotype: Its cognate antigen is unknown.

The investigators amplified TCR beta CDR3 regions from RNA transcripts. Carried out on the TCR CDR3, a first-round RT-PCR used the HTBI primer set. TCRdb redid the calling of the multiplex PCR reads with MiXCR, one entry per CDR3 protein. The sample lists under 550,000 distinct CDR3 sequences, nearly 20% occurring once. This sequence was found in a man aged 35 to 55 with Graves' ophthalmopathy. The sequenced material came from blood. This chain links TRBV7-9 with TRBJ2-5; D perhaps matches TRBD2 (7 bases). CDR3 sequence reads: CASSKGGMETQYF. CDR3 coding DNA: TGTGCCAGCAGCAAGGGGGGGATGGAGACCCAGTACTTC.